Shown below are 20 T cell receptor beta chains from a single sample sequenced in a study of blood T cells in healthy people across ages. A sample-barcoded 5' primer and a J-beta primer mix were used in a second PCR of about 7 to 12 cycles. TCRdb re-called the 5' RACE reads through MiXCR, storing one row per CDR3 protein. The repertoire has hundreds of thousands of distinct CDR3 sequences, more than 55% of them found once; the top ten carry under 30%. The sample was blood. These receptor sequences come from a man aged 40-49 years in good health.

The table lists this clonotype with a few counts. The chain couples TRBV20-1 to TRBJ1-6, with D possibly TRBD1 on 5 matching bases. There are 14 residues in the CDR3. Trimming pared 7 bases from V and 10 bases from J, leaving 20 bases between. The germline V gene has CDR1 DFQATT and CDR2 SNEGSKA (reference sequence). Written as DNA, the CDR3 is TGCAGTGTCCCGGGACCCCAGAGAGGATCACCCCTCCACTTT. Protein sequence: CSVPGPQRGSPLHF.

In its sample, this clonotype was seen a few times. The CDR3 is CASSDRQGVYGYTF. In DNA, the CDR3 is TGTGCCAGCAGCGACCGACAGGGAGTCTATGGCTACACCTTC. J is TRBJ1-2 and V is TRBV9; 7 nucleotides align to TRBD1. The V segment lost 3 bases and the J segment 4 bases; nucleotides outside the gene matches: 6. Germline lookup yields CDR1 SGDLS and CDR2 YYNGEE. CDR3 size: 14 residues.

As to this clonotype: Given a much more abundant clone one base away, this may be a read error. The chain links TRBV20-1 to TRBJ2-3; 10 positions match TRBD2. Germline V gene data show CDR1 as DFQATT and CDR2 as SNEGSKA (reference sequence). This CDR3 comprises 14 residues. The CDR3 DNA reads TGCTGTGCTAGAAGCGGGGGGGCCACAGATACGCAGTATTTT. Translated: CCARSGGATDTQYF.

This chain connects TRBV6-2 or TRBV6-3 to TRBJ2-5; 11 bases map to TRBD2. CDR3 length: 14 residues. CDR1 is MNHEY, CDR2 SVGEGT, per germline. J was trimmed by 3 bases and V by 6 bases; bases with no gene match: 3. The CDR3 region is CASRPGLAEETQYF. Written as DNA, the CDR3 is TGTGCCAGCAGACCGGGACTAGCGGAAGAGACCCAGTACTTC.

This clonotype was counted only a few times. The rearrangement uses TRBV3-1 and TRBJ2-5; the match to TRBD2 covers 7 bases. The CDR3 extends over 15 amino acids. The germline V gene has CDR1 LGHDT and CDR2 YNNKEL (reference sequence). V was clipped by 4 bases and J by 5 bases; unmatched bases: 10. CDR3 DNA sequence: TGTGCCAGCAGCCCACCGCGTTTCGGGGGGGAGACCCAGTACTTC. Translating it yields CASSPPRFGGETQYF.

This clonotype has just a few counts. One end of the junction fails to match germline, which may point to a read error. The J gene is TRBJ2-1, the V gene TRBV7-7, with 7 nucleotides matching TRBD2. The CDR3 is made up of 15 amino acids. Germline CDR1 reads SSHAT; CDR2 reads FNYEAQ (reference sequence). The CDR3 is CASSFGTNRYNEQFF. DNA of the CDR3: TGTGCTAGCAGCTTCGGGACTAACCGCTACAATGAGCAGTTCTTC. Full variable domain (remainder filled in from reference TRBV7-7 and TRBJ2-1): GAGVSQSPRYKVTKRGQDVTLRCDPISSHATLYWYQQALGQGPEFLTYFNYEAQPDKSGLPSDRFSAERPEGSISTLTIQRTEQRDSAMYRCASSFGTNRYNEQFFGPGTRLTVL.

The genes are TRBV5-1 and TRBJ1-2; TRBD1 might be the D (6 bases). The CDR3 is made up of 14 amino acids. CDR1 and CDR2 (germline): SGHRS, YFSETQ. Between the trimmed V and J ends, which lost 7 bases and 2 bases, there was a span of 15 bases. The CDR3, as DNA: TGCGCCAGCCAAGCGTTGACAGGAAACTATGGCTACACCTTC. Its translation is CASQALTGNYGYTF.

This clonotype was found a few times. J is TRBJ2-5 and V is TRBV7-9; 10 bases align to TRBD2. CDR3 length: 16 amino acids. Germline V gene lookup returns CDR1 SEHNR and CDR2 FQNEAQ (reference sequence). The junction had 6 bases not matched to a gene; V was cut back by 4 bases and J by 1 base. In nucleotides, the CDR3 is TGTGCCAGCAGCTCCGGACTAGCGGATCTCCAAGAGACCCAGTACTTC. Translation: CASSSGLADLQETQYF.

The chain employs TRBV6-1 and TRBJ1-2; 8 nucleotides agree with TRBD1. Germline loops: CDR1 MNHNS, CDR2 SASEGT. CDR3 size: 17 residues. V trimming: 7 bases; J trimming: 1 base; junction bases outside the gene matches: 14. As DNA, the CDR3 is TGTGCCAGCAATGATCGGGCAGGGGGCAATATTAACTATGGCTACACCTTC. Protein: CASNDRAGGNINYGYTF.

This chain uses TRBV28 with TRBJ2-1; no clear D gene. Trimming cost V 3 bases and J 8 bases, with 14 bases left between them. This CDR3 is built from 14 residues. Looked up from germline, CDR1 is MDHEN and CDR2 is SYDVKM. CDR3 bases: TGTGCCAGCAGTTTGGAACCCCCGCGTGATGAGCAGTTCTTC. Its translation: CASSLEPPRDEQFF.

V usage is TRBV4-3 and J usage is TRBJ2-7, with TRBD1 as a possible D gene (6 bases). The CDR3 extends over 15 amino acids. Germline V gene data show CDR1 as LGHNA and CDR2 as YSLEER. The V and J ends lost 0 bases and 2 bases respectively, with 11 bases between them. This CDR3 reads CASSQDQQGTYEQYF. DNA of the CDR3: TGCGCCAGCAGCCAAGACCAACAGGGTACCTACGAGCAGTACTTC.

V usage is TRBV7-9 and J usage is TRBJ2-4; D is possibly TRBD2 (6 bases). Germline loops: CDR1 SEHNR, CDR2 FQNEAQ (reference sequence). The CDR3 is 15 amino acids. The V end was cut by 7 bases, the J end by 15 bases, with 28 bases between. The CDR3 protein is CASNLATKNTYERYF. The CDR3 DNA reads TGTGCCAGCAATCTAGCGACTAAAAACACCTACGAGCGGTACTTC.

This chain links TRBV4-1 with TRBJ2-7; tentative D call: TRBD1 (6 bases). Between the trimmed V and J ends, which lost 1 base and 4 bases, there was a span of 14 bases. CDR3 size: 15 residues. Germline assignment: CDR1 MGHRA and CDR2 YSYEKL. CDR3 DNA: TGCGCCAGCAGCCAAGGTCCAGGGGCTGGTTACGAGCAGTACTTC. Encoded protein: CASSQGPGAGYEQYF.

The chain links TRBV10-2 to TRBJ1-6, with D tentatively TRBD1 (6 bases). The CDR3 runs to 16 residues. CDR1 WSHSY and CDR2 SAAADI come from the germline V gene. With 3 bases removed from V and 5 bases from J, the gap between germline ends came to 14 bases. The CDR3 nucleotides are TGCGCCAGCAGTGATGGGGACACATCCCATAATTCACCCCTCCACTTT. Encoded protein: CASSDGDTSHNSPLHF.

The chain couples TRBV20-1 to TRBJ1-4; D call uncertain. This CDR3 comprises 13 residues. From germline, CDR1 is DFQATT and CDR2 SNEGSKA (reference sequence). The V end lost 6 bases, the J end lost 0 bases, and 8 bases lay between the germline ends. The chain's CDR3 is CSATTATNEKLFF. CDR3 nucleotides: TGCAGTGCAACGACGGCAACTAATGAAAAACTGTTTTTT.

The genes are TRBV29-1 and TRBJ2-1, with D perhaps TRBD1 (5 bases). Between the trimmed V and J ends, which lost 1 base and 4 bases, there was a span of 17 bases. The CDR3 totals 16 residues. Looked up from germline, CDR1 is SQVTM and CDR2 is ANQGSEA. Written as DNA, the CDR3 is TGCAGCGTTGAAGCTGTCAGGGCTATGGGGTACAATGAGCAGTTCTTC. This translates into CSVEAVRAMGYNEQFF.

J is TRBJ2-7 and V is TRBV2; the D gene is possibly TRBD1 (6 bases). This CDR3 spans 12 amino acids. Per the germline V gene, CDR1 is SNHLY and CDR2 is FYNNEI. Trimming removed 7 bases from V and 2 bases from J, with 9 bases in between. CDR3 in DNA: TGTGCCAGCATAACAGGGACCTACGAGCAGTACTTC. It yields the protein CASITGTYEQYF.

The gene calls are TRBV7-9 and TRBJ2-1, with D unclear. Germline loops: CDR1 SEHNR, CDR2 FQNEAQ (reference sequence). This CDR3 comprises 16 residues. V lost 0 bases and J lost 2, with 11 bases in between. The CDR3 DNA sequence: TGTGCCAGCAGCTTAGCGGGTTTGCGTACCTACAATGAGCAGTTCTTC. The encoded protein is CASSLAGLRTYNEQFF. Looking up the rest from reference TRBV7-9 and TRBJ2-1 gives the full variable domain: DTGVSQNPRHKITKRGQNVTFRCDPISEHNRLYWYRQTLGQGPEFLTYFQNEAQLEKSRLLSDRFSAERPKGSFSTLEIQRTEQGDSAMYLCASSLAGLRTYNEQFFGPGTRLTVL.

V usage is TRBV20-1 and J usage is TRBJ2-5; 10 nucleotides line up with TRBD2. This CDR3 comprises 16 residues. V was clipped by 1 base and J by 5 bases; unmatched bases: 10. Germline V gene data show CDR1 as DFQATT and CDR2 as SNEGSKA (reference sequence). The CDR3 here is CSARGAASGSRETQYF. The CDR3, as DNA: TGCAGTGCTAGAGGGGCGGCTAGCGGGAGTCGGGAGACCCAGTACTTC.

This chain's CDR3 is CASSQTTGDNYGYTF. CDR3 DNA: TGTGCCAGCAGCCAAACAACGGGGGACAACTATGGCTACACCTTC. The rearrangement uses TRBV3-1 and TRBJ1-2; possible D gene TRBD1, 5 bases. The CDR3 is made up of 15 amino acids. Trimming took off 2 bases at V and 2 bases at J, with 12 bases between the two ends. CDR1 is LGHDT, CDR2 YNNKEL, per germline (reference sequence).